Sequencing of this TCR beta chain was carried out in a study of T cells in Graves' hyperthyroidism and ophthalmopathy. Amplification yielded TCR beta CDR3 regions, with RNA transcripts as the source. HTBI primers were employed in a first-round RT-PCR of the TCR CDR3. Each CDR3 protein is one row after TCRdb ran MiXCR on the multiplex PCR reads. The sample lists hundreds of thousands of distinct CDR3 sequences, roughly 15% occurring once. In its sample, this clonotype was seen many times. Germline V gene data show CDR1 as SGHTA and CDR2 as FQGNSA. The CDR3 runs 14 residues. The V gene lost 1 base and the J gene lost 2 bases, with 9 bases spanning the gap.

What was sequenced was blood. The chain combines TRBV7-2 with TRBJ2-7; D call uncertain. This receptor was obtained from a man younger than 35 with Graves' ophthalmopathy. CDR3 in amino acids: CASSLGVTAYEQYF. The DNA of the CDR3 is TGTGCCAGCAGCTTAGGGGTAACGGCCTACGAGCAGTACTTC.